These T cell receptor beta chains were read from a single sample in a study of T cell changes during pregnancy in multiple sclerosis. Measured with immunoSEQ multiplex PCR; TCRdb has only the in-frame clones, and not every one. The sample gives about 61,000 clones, over 80% of which show up once; roughly 0.82% is in the top ten. The material sequenced was peripheral blood, taken in the first trimester of pregnancy. The receptor set was obtained from a female donor in good health, enrolled as a control in a pregnancy study. The CDR3 runs from the conserved cysteine through the conserved F or W. The D gene is left open where the match is weak. The listing skips clone size in some rows; elsewhere it reads once, few, many or a size class.

d_gene: TRBD1
abundance: -
v_gene: TRBV4-2
len: 14
j_gene: TRBJ1-4
CDR3aa: CASSRDRANEKLFF
CDR3nt: TGTGCCAGCAGCCGGGACAGGGCGAATGAAAAACTGTTTTTT

d_gene: TRBD1
abundance: once
v_gene: TRBV28
len: 16
j_gene: TRBJ1-2
CDR3aa: CASSSPGQGASLGYTF
CDR3nt: TGTGCCAGCAGTAGCCCCGGACAGGGGGCGTCGTTGGGCTACACCTTC

d_gene: -
abundance: -
v_gene: TRBV7-8
len: 18
j_gene: TRBJ1-2
CDR3aa: CASSSTQPSGGSGYGYTF
CDR3nt: TGTGCCAGCAGCTCCACCCAACCGTCTGGGGGGTCGGGCTATGGCTACACCTTC

d_gene: TRBD1
abundance: -
v_gene: TRBV10-3
len: 17
j_gene: TRBJ2-7
CDR3aa: CAISKYLGQGESGEQYF
CDR3nt: TGTGCCATCAGTAAGTACTTGGGACAGGGAGAGTCCGGCGAGCAGTACTTC

d_gene: -
abundance: -
v_gene: TRBV6-4
len: 15
j_gene: TRBJ2-3
CDR3aa: CASSDSGSSTDTQYF
CDR3nt: TGTGCCAGCAGTGACTCGGGCAGTAGCACAGATACGCAGTATTTT

d_gene: TRBD1
abundance: -
v_gene: TRBV5-6
len: 14
j_gene: TRBJ1-4
CDR3aa: CASSLGQENEKLFF
CDR3nt: TGTGCCAGCAGCCTGGGACAGGAGAATGAAAAACTGTTTTTT

d_gene: TRBD2
abundance: few
v_gene: TRBV6-1
len: 16
j_gene: TRBJ2-3
CDR3aa: CASSETIAGGTDTQYF
CDR3nt: TGTGCCAGCAGTGAAACGATAGCGGGGGGGACAGATACGCAGTATTTT

d_gene: -
abundance: few
v_gene: TRBV4-2
len: 14
j_gene: TRBJ1-1
CDR3aa: CASSQVRVNTEAFF
CDR3nt: TGTGCCAGCAGCCAAGTTAGAGTGAACACTGAAGCTTTCTTT

d_gene: -
abundance: -
v_gene: TRBV5-1
len: 13
j_gene: TRBJ1-3
CDR3aa: CASNPGEGNTIYF
CDR3nt: TGCGCCAGCAACCCAGGGGAGGGAAACACCATATATTTT

d_gene: -
abundance: -
v_gene: TRBV5-6
len: 14
j_gene: TRBJ1-2
CDR3aa: CASSLIQGNYGYTF
CDR3nt: TGTGCCAGCAGCTTGATACAGGGAAACTATGGCTACACCTTC

d_gene: TRBD1
abundance: -
v_gene: TRBV11-2
len: 16
j_gene: TRBJ2-3
CDR3aa: CASSGMPGGGADTQYF
CDR3nt: TGTGCCAGCAGCGGAATGCCAGGGGGCGGCGCAGATACGCAGTATTTT